This T cell receptor (beta chain) is drawn from a study of human T cells and chemical hapten exposure. Study-level background: Diagnoses of alopecia areata, totalis or universalis occurred in mostly female patients.

Indicated time point: pre-sensitization, week 0. Treatment denoted: therapeutic diphenylcyclopropenone sensitization with weekly scalp DPC. One entry per CDR3 protein, called by TCRdb with MiXCR from the RACE reads. The sample holds about 92,000 distinct CDR3 sequences, 8% to 10% seen once. V shed 8 bases and J shed 5 bases, with 15 bases lying between them. The CDR3 extends over 13 amino acids. The table lists this clonotype with many counts. The sample in question was whole blood, obtained in connection with sensitization to the hapten diphenylcyclopropenone (DPC). The chain couples TRBV12-3 or TRBV12-4 to TRBJ2-5; D is perhaps TRBD2 (7 bases). This clonotype was obtained from a woman in her thirties or forties with alopecia areata. Some clones in this sample may be carry-over from other donors' samples. CDR3 nucleotide sequence: TGTGCCAGCGCTCGGGGGGCGGGGGAGACCCAGTACTTC. Translating it yields CASARGAGETQYF.